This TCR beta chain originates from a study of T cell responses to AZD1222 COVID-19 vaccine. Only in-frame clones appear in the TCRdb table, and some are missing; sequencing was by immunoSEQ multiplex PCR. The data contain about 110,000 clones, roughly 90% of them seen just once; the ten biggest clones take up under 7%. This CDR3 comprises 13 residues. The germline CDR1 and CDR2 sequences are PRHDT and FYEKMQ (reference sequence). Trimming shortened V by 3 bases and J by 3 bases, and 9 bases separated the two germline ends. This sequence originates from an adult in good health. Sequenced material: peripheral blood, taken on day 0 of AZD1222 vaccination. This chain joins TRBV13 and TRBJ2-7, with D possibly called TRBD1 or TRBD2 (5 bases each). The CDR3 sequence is CASSLRDHYEQYF. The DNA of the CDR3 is TGTGCCAGCAGCTTGAGGGACCACTACGAGCAGTACTTC.